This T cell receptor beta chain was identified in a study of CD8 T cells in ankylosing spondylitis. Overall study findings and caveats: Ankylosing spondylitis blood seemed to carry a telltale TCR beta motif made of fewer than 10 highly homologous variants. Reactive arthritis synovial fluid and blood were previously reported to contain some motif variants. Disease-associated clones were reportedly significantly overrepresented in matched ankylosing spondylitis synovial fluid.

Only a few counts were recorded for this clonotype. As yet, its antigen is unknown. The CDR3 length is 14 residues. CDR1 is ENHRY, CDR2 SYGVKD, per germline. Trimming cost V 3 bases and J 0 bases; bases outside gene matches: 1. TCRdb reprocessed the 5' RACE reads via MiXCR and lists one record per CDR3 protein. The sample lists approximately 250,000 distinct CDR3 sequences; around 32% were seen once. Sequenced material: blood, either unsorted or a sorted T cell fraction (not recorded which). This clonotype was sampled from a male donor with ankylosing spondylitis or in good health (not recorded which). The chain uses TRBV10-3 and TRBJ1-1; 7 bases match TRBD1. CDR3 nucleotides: TGTGCCATCAGTGAAGGGGGCGTGAACACTGAAGCTTTCTTT. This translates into CAISEGGVNTEAFF.